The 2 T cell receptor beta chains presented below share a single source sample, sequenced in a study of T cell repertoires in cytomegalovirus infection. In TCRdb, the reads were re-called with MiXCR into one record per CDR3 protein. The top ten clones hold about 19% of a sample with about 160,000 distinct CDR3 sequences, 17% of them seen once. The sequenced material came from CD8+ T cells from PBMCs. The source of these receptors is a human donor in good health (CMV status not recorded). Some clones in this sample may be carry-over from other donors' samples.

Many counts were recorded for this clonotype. The chain's CDR3 is CASSPRTEGYTF. CDR3 nucleotide sequence: TGTGCCAGCAGCCCACGGACAGAAGGCTACACCTTC. The V and J genes are TRBV7-2 and TRBJ1-2, with a possible D match to TRBD1 (6 bases). This CDR3 region has 12 residues. Germline values: CDR1 SGHTA, CDR2 FQGNSA. Trimming removed 5 bases from V and 8 bases from J, with 12 bases in between.

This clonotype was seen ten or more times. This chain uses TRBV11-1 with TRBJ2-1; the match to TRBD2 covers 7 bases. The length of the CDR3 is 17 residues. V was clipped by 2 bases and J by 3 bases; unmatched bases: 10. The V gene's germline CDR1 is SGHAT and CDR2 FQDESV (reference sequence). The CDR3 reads CASSLTVGEGLYNEQFF. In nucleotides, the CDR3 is TGTGCCAGCAGCTTAACGGTGGGGGAGGGCCTCTACAATGAGCAGTTCTTC.